Here is one TCR beta chain with its context. This CDR3 contains 14 residues. The sample originates from a study of blood T cell repertoires in COVID-19. Whole-study context: Material from acute and convalescent COVID-19 was sourced from the United States, Italy and Spain.

Clones were sequenced by immunoSEQ multiplex PCR, and TCRdb holds only the in-frame ones, with some missing. The sample shows fewer than 400,000 clones, approximately 83% of them seen only once. Participants came from some 23 US areas, aged roughly 18 to 89 years. The chain links TRBV21-1 to TRBJ2-4; the table gives TRBD1 as D, unverified against the DNA. TRBV21-1 is shown as a pseudogene. The sequenced material came from PBMCs or T cells enriched from blood (not recorded which). The TCR was taken from a man aged 25-45 years who had recovered from COVID-19. DNA of the CDR3: TGTGCCAGCCTGCCCACAGTAGCCAAAAACATTCAGTACTTC. Amino acids: CASLPTVAKNIQYF.